Below, one T cell receptor (beta chain) is given with its context. These data come from a study of identical twins. TCRdb fed the 5' RACE reads into MiXCR, producing one record per CDR3 protein. The sample shows hundreds of thousands of distinct CDR3 sequences, roughly 18% of them seen only once. Trimming took 11 bases from V and 0 from J, leaving 20 bases between them. Germline values: CDR1 SNHLY, CDR2 FYNNEI. The CDR3 contains 15 residues. The sample also formed part of further work on T cells expressing NK-cell markers.

V usage is TRBV2 and J usage is TRBJ2-7; D is tentatively TRBD1 or TRBD2 (6 bases each). The TCR comes from a woman in her late teens or twenties in good health. Sample: PBMCs. Here the CDR3 DNA reads TGTGCCTCCCTAGGGGTAGGGGGGAGCTCCTACGAGCAGTACTTC. Its protein product is CASLGVGGSSYEQYF.